A selection of T cell receptor beta chains follows, all from one sample in a study of CD8+ T cells in alopecia areata. Some clones are missing from TCRdb's copy, which holds only in-frame ones; the method was immunoSEQ multiplex PCR. This sample has under 350,000 clones, with 55% to 75% found just once. This material consisted of CD4+ T cells sorted from blood, taken at week 24, from a patient treated with tofacitinib. These TCRs come from a human donor with alopecia areata. CDR3s include the opening cysteine and the closing phenylalanine or tryptophan. Each record gives: J gene, V gene, clone size, D gene, CDR3 protein, CDR3 DNA. A D gene is named only where the DNA matches it firmly. Clone size is given for some rows only: seen once, a few or many times, or a class if the clone is expanded.

>TRBJ1-4|TRBV25-1|NA|NA
CASSGLQSGSNEKLFF
TGTGCCAGCAGTGGACTTCAGTCGGGGTCTAATGAAAAACTGTTTTTT
>TRBJ1-2|TRBV6-1|NA|NA
CASSPAGENDGYTF
TGTGCCAGCAGTCCCGCGGGGGAGAACGATGGCTACACCTTC
>TRBJ2-3|TRBV5-1|NA|NA
CASSWSGRVDTQYF
TGCGCCAGCAGCTGGAGCGGTAGAGTAGATACGCAGTATTTT
>TRBJ2-4|TRBV7-2|NA|NA
CASSPSGTTIYF
TGTGCCAGCAGCCCTTCCGGGACAACCATATACTTC
>TRBJ1-5|TRBV19|NA|NA
CASQSNTWEQPQHF
TGTGCCAGCCAATCCAATACTTGGGAGCAGCCCCAGCATTTT
>TRBJ2-5|TRBV4-2|NA|NA
CASSQGAGLGETQYF
TGTGCCAGCAGCCAAGGGGCCGGCTTGGGGGAGACCCAGTACTTC
>TRBJ2-3|TRBV5-6|NA|NA
CASSLVDSADTQYF
TGTGCCAGCAGCTTGGTAGACAGCGCAGATACGCAGTATTTT
>TRBJ1-1|TRBV4-1|NA|NA
CASSQDRAYTEAFF
TGCGCCAGCAGCCAAGACAGGGCTTACACTGAAGCTTTCTTT
>TRBJ1-1|TRBV4-1|once|TRBD1
CASSQDFEDRMNTEAFF
TGCGCCAGCAGCCAAGATTTTGAGGACAGGATGAACACTGAAGCTTTCTTT
>TRBJ1-5|TRBV20-1|NA|NA
CSASVGQPQHF
TGCAGTGCTAGTGTCGGCCAGCCCCAGCATTTT
>TRBJ2-7|TRBV6-1|NA|TRBD1
CASSVRDRPYEQYF
TGTGCCAGCAGTGTCCGGGACAGGCCCTACGAGCAGTACTTC
>TRBJ2-7|TRBV27|once|NA
CASSAPEFRNEQYF
TGTGCCAGCAGTGCGCCGGAATTTCGGAACGAGCAGTACTTC
>TRBJ2-5|TRBV29-1|NA|NA
CSVRQRIQETQYF
TGCAGCGTAAGGCAGCGGATTCAAGAGACCCAGTACTTC
>TRBJ1-6|TRBV30|NA|TRBD1
CALKTGSSYNSPLHF
TGTGCCCTCAAGACAGGGAGCTCCTATAATTCACCCCTCCACTTT
>TRBJ2-1|TRBV7-9|NA|NA
CASSLDRRGANNEQFF
TGTGCCAGCAGCTTAGATCGCAGGGGGGCGAACAATGAGCAGTTCTTC
>TRBJ1-6|TRBV6-5|NA|NA
CASSYSINSPLHF
TGTGCCAGCAGTTACTCTATCAATTCACCCCTCCACTTT
>TRBJ1-1|TRBV29-1|NA|NA
CSVDRPVKGPLNTEAFF
TGCAGCGTTGATCGGCCTGTAAAGGGGCCCTTGAACACTGAAGCTTTCTTT
>TRBJ2-1|TRBV20-1|NA|NA
CSAREDNEQFF
TGCAGTGCTAGAGAGGACAATGAGCAGTTCTTC
>TRBJ2-7|TRBV29-1|NA|TRBD2
CSVGSQAGGYEQYF
TGCAGCGTTGGATCCCAAGCGGGGGGCTACGAGCAGTACTTC
>TRBJ2-7|TRBV5-6|NA|NA
CASSLTTGNYEQYF
TGTGCCAGCAGCTTAACAACAGGGAACTACGAGCAGTACTTC
>TRBJ2-7|TRBV30|few|TRBD2
CAWSAPGTNYEQYF
TGTGCCTGGAGTGCGCCAGGGACTAACTACGAGCAGTACTTC
>TRBJ2-3|TRBV27|NA|NA
CASRREAGAHTDTQYF
TGTGCCAGCAGACGGGAGGCGGGGGCCCACACAGATACGCAGTATTTT
>TRBJ1-1|TRBV9|once|NA
CASSVSPGVNTEAFF
TGTGCCAGCAGCGTATCGCCCGGTGTGAACACTGAAGCTTTCTTT
>TRBJ2-7|TRBV9|NA|NA
CASSRVDYSYEQYF
TGTGCCAGCAGCAGGGTGGATTATAGCTACGAGCAGTACTTC
>TRBJ1-1|TRBV5-6|NA|NA
CASSASHYSTEAFF
TGTGCCAGCAGCGCCTCTCATTACTCCACTGAAGCTTTCTTT
>TRBJ2-3|TRBV2|few|TRBD1
CASSIGQGTDTQYF
TGTGCCAGCAGCATAGGACAGGGCACAGATACGCAGTATTTT
>TRBJ2-3|TRBV30|few|NA
CAWSRLGQSRTDTQYF
TGTGCCTGGAGTCGACTAGGACAGTCAAGGACAGATACGCAGTATTTT
>TRBJ1-2|TRBV5-4|NA|TRBD1
CASSLVGQGLSDGYTF
TGTGCCAGCAGCTTGGTGGGACAGGGGTTGTCCGACGGCTACACCTTC
>TRBJ2-7|TRBV25-1|NA|NA
CASRTSGLPYEQYF
TGTGCCTCCAGGACGAGCGGGCTCCCCTACGAGCAGTACTTC
>TRBJ1-3|TRBV5-1|NA|NA
CASSLHSGNTIYF
TGCGCCAGCAGCTTGCACTCTGGAAACACCATATATTTT
>TRBJ1-2|TRBV9|few|NA
CASSVEGYGYTF
TGTGCCAGCAGCGTAGAAGGCTATGGCTACACCTTC